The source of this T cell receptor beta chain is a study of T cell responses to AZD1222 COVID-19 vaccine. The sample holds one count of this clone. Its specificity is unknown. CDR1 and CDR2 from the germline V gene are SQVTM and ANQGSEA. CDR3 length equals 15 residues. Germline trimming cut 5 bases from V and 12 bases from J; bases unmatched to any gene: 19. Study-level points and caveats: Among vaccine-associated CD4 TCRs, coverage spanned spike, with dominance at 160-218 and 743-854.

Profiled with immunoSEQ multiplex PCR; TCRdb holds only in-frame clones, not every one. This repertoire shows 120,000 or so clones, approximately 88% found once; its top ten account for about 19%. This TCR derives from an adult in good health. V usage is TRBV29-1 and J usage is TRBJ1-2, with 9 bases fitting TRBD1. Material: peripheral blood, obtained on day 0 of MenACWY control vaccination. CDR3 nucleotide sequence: TGCAGCGTTTCCGAGTCCGGGACAGGGCAAAAAGTGAACACCTTC. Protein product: CSVSESGTGQKVNTF.